This entry concerns a single TCR beta chain. Its antigen is still unknown. This could be a read error, since a much larger clone is one nucleotide away. Using its own MiXCR run on the reads, TCRdb lists one record per CDR3 protein. The table records thousands of distinct CDR3 sequences, about 20% of them present only once. The CDR3 runs to 13 residues. Germline V gene sequence: CDR1 SGHKS, CDR2 YYEKEE (reference sequence). The data are from a study of lung T cells in sarcoidosis with Löfgren's syndrome. Study-wide results and caveats: Multiple Löfgren's syndrome patients reportedly shared TRAV12-1 and TRBV2 CDR3 motifs. Paired TRAV12-1/TRBV2 TCRs showed CDR3 homology and preferential pairing. Recognition of an unidentified sarcoidosis antigen was only suggested.

Sequenced: CD4+ T cells from bronchoalveolar lavage. The sequence was obtained from a human donor with sarcoidosis (Löfgren's syndrome or another form), or a control subject (not recorded which). V and J are TRBV5-5 and TRBJ1-1, with D unresolved. CDR3 sequence: CAGSFGGDTEAFF. The DNA for the CDR3 is TGTGCCGGCAGCTTTGGCGGGGACACTGAAGCTTTCTTT.